What follows are 23 T cell receptor beta chains derived from one specimen sequenced in a study of shared clonotypes between healthy human individuals (dated by TCRdb to about 2020). Receptor libraries were prepared by the immunoSEQ multiplex PCR assay. As stored in TCRdb, this immuneACCESS dataset retains in-frame rearrangements with V and J assigned. A fraction of the clones does not appear; measured against another copy, unresolved V genes explain less than half of the discrepancy, and the remainder lacks a known reason. A total of over a million clones appear in this sample, 65% to 80% of them only once. The top ten clonotypes cover less than 1.5% of the sample. Sequenced material: memory CD4+ T cells sorted from blood. The cell subset or site label, as the study defines it: CD45RA-negative fraction. The receptor set was obtained from a man between 18 and 29 years old in good health.

V and J are TRBV5-6 and TRBJ2-6; D not certain. The CDR3 length is 17 residues. Looked up from germline, CDR1 is SGHDT and CDR2 is YYEEEE. Trimming removed 0 bases at V and 0 bases at J, with 10 bases between. The CDR3 sequence: CASSLVQINSGANVLTF. As DNA, the CDR3 is TGTGCCAGCAGCTTGGTTCAGATCAACTCTGGGGCCAACGTCCTGACTTTC.

This chain joins TRBV16 and TRBJ2-5; no reliable D call. The germline V and J ends were trimmed by 1 base and 5 bases, with 2 bases remaining between them. The CDR3 sequence is 11 residues long. Germline V gene data show CDR1 as KGHSY and CDR2 as FQNENV. The CDR3 DNA is TGTGCCAGCAGCCAATGGGAGACCCAGTACTTC. Residues: CASSQWETQYF.

This clone has only a few counts. The chain recombines TRBV27 with TRBJ1-1; possible D gene TRBD1, 5 bases. Germline loops: CDR1 MNHEY, CDR2 SMNVEV (reference sequence). The CDR3 contains 13 residues. With 4 bases removed from V and 4 bases from J, the gap between germline ends came to 10 bases. The CDR3 DNA reads as TGTGCCAGCAGTTCGGGGCGCGGCACTGAAGCTTTCTTT. Residues: CASSSGRGTEAFF.

This chain connects TRBV14 to TRBJ1-6; D gene ambiguous. This CDR3 is 13 amino acids long. Trimming stripped 1 base from V and 6 bases from J, with 4 bases between. From germline, CDR1 is SGHDN and CDR2 FVKESK. The CDR3 sequence is CASSQVGNSPLHF. The CDR3 nucleotides read TGTGCCAGCAGCCAAGTCGGTAATTCACCCCTCCACTTT.

V gene TRBV6-6 combines with J gene TRBJ1-2; 9 positions agree with TRBD1. V lost 5 bases, J lost 9 bases, and 4 bases stayed unmatched. Germline V CDR1 and CDR2: MNHNY, SVGAGI (reference sequence). CDR3 length: 12 residues. The CDR3 bases are TGTGCCAGCAGTCCCGGACAGGGGCGCTACACCTTC. Its protein product is CASSPGQGRYTF.

The rearrangement uses TRBV5-1 and TRBJ2-3; TRBD2 is a possible D gene (5 bases). CDR1 SGHRS and CDR2 YFSETQ come from the germline V gene. V lost 0 bases and J 1 base, leaving 9 bases between the germline ends. This CDR3 has 15 residues. The CDR3 DNA follows: TGCGCCAGCAGCTTGGGCGGGTCGGGCACAGATACGCAGTATTTT. This codes for CASSLGGSGTDTQYF.

CDR3 in DNA: TGTGCCAGCAGCCCGGACAGGACTTCCTACTACGAGCAGTACTTC. It encodes CASSPDRTSYYEQYF. The chain uses TRBV5-4 and TRBJ2-7, with TRBD1 identical over 7 bases. Germline CDR1 and CDR2: SGHNT and YYREEE (reference sequence). This CDR3 is built from 15 residues. Germline trimming cut 4 bases from V and 3 bases from J; bases unmatched to any gene: 10. The full variable domain, completed using reference TRBV5-4 and TRBJ2-7, is ETGVTQSPTHLIKTRGQQVTLRCSSQSGHNTVSWYQQALGQGPQFIFQYYREEENGRGNFPPRFSGLQFPNYSSELNVNALELDDSALYLCASSPDRTSYYEQYFGPGTRLTVT.

The chain uses TRBV5-1 and TRBJ2-2; D not resolved. The V and J ends lost 1 base and 4 bases respectively, with 14 bases between them. Germline CDR1 SGHRS, CDR2 YFSETQ. The CDR3 has 16 amino acids. The CDR3, as DNA: TGCGCCAGCAGCTTGACCCCTACAAGCAGCACCGGGGAGCTGTTTTTT. It specifies CASSLTPTSSTGELFF.

Remarks on this clone: The sample has other DNA sequences that encode this CDR3 too. CDR3 nucleotides: TGTGCCAGCAGCCGCGGACAGGGCTACGAGCAGTACTTC. This encodes CASSRGQGYEQYF. The chain joins TRBV5-4 to TRBJ2-7, with 8 bases fitting TRBD1. The V gene end was trimmed by 4 bases and the J gene end by 3 bases; junction bases not matched to a gene: 3. Germline CDR1 SGHNT, CDR2 YYREEE (reference sequence). This CDR3 is 13 amino acids long.

The V gene is TRBV9, the J gene TRBJ1-3; D call uncertain. Trimming removed 0 bases at V and 0 bases at J, with 13 bases between. The CDR3 runs to 17 residues. Germline CDR1 and CDR2: SGDLS and YYNGEE. The CDR3 region has the DNA TGTGCCAGCAGCGTAGGAATCGGGATAAACTCTGGAAACACCATATATTTT. Protein sequence: CASSVGIGINSGNTIYF.

V gene TRBV6-5 combines with J gene TRBJ1-6; D not resolved. Trimming removed 2 bases at V and 10 bases at J, with 12 bases between. The CDR3 totals 14 residues. Looked up from germline, CDR1 is MNHEY and CDR2 is SVGAGI. The CDR3 DNA follows: TGTGCCAGCAGTTACGTGGCGGTCGGGTCACCCCTCCACTTT. It translates to CASSYVAVGSPLHF.

In regard to this clone: The junction departs from germline at one end; a sequencing error may be responsible. J is TRBJ2-6 and V is TRBV7-7; D is perhaps TRBD1 (6 bases). The CDR3 runs to 13 residues. The germline V gene encodes CDR1 SSHAT and CDR2 FNYEAQ (reference sequence). CDR3 sequence: CASSSGGRRVLTF. The CDR3 DNA reads as TGTGCTAGCAGCTCTGGGGGCAGGCGCGTCCTGACTTTC.

The chain couples TRBV7-9 to TRBJ1-2, with no clear D. CDR1 is SEHNR and CDR2 is FQNEAQ in the germline V gene (reference sequence). The V and J ends lost 1 base and 0 bases respectively, with 12 bases between them. The CDR3 totals 16 residues. DNA for the CDR3: TGTGCCAGCAGCTTAGGGCAGGCGCCCCCTAACTATGGCTACACCTTC. Translation: CASSLGQAPPNYGYTF.

The V gene is TRBV4-3, the J gene TRBJ2-1; D might be TRBD1 or TRBD2, each matching 5 bases. In germline, CDR1 is LGHNA, CDR2 YSLEER. Trimming removed 0 bases at V and 11 bases at J, with 8 bases between. The CDR3 loop spans 12 amino acids. The CDR3 spells CASSQDVGQQFF. The CDR3 DNA sequence: TGCGCCAGCAGCCAAGATGTGGGACAGCAGTTCTTC.

This chain connects TRBV11-2 to TRBJ1-5, with 10 positions matching TRBD1. There are 14 residues in the CDR3. Germline V CDR1 and CDR2: SGHAT, FQNNGV. V lost 5 bases and J lost 6; bases outside the gene matches: 4. In nucleotides, the CDR3 is TGTGCCAGCAGCCGGGACAGGGGAGGTCAGCCCCAGCATTTT. Protein: CASSRDRGGQPQHF.

The chain is built from TRBV19 and TRBJ2-5; TRBD2 aligns across 8 bases. The junction had 4 bases not matched to a gene; V was cut back by 4 bases and J by 3 bases. CDR3 length equals 14 residues. Looked up from germline, CDR1 is LNHDA and CDR2 is SQIVND (reference sequence). Here the CDR3 reads CASSTTGREETQYF. As DNA, the CDR3 is TGTGCCAGTAGTACTACCGGGAGGGAAGAGACCCAGTACTTC.

The chain joins TRBV5-1 to TRBJ2-7; no clear D. Germline loops: CDR1 SGHRS, CDR2 YFSETQ. The CDR3 is 15 residues long. V lost 0 bases and J lost 0, with 10 bases in between. For the CDR3, the DNA is TGCGCCAGCAGCTTGGCCGGTATAAGCTCCTACGAGCAGTACTTC. Translated: CASSLAGISSYEQYF.

V and J are TRBV6-1 and TRBJ2-7; 11 bases are a match to TRBD1. Germline CDR1 MNHNS, CDR2 SASEGT. Trimming at V came to 3 bases and at J to 5 bases, leaving 6 bases not matched to a gene. CDR3 length: 15 amino acids. The CDR3 nucleotides read TGTGCCAGCAGTGATCTGGGACAGGGGGTCCACGAGCAGTACTTC. Translation gives CASSDLGQGVHEQYF.

This chain joins TRBV7-9 and TRBJ2-6, with 7 bases matching TRBD1. V lost 5 bases to trimming and J lost 11 bases; unmatched junction nucleotides: 15. The CDR3 totals 16 residues. Germline lookup yields CDR1 SEHNR and CDR2 FQNEAQ (reference sequence). CDR3 in DNA: TGTGCCAGCAGCGCTACGACAGGGATTAAGCCGGACGTCCTGACTTTC. Residues: CASSATTGIKPDVLTF. Using reference TRBV7-9 and TRBJ2-6 for the parts outside the CDR3, the full variable domain is DTGVSQNPRHKITKRGQNVTFRCDPISEHNRLYWYRQTLGQGPEFLTYFQNEAQLEKSRLLSDRFSAERPKGSFSTLEIQRTEQGDSAMYLCASSATTGIKPDVLTFGAGSRLTVL.

This clone showed up just once. V gene TRBV19 combines with J gene TRBJ2-3; 7 bases line up with TRBD2. Germline V gene data show CDR1 as LNHDA and CDR2 as SQIVND (reference sequence). The CDR3 totals 15 residues. Trimming removed 7 bases from V and 1 base from J; junction bases left unmatched: 8. The CDR3: CASKRGAGGTDTQYF. The CDR3 DNA follows: TGTGCCAGTAAGCGAGGGGCGGGGGGCACAGATACGCAGTATTTT.

This clone came up a few times. This sample also contains other DNA sequences that code for the same CDR3. The J gene is TRBJ1-5, the V gene TRBV2; the match to TRBD1 covers 10 bases. Germline V gives CDR1 SNHLY, CDR2 FYNNEI. The trim removed 6 bases at V and 6 bases at J, leaving 2 bases unmatched. The CDR3 is 13 residues long. The CDR3 loop is CASRRDRGQPQHF. CDR3 nucleotide sequence: TGTGCCAGCAGACGGGACAGGGGTCAGCCCCAGCATTTT. Combining the CDR3 with reference TRBV2 and TRBJ1-5 gives the whole variable domain EPEVTQTPSHQVTQMGQEVILRCVPISNHLYFYWYRQILGQKVEFLVSFYNNEISEKSEIFDDQFSVERPDGSNFTLKIRSTKLEDSAMYFCASRRDRGQPQHFGDGTRLSIL.

The chain joins TRBV4-1 to TRBJ2-7, with 7 bases matching TRBD1. V lost 4 bases, J lost 3 bases, and 12 bases stayed unmatched. CDR3 length equals 16 residues. Germline lookup yields CDR1 MGHRA and CDR2 YSYEKL. The CDR3 DNA reads TGCGCCAGCAGCCGCTCTACAGGGGATAACTTCTACGAGCAGTACTTC. Its protein is CASSRSTGDNFYEQYF.

The rearrangement links TRBV9 to TRBJ2-2, with unresolved D. Trimming removed 2 bases from V and 4 bases from J, with 9 bases in between. This CDR3 contains 14 residues. Germline assignment: CDR1 SGDLS and CDR2 YYNGEE. DNA of the CDR3: TGTGCCAGCAGCGTCAATGCCCCCACCGGGGAGCTGTTTTTT. Translation: CASSVNAPTGELFF.